This TCR beta chain originates from a study of technical replicates of blood from several donors. Sequenced by immunoSEQ multiplex PCR; TCRdb stores in-frame clones only, minus some. The sample contains roughly 72,000 clones, about 94% of which appear only once. Per the germline V gene, CDR1 is MDHEN and CDR2 is SYDVKM. This CDR3 is built from 13 residues. Between the trimmed V and J ends, which lost 5 bases and 0 bases, there was a span of 8 bases. Input material: T cells isolated from PBMCs. The rearrangement joins TRBV28 to TRBJ2-7; D perhaps matches TRBD2 (6 bases). The clonotype was recovered from a human donor in good health. CDR3 sequence (DNA): TGTGCCAGCAGTGGGAGGTCCTCCTACGAGCAGTACTTC. Translated, it gives CASSGRSSYEQYF.